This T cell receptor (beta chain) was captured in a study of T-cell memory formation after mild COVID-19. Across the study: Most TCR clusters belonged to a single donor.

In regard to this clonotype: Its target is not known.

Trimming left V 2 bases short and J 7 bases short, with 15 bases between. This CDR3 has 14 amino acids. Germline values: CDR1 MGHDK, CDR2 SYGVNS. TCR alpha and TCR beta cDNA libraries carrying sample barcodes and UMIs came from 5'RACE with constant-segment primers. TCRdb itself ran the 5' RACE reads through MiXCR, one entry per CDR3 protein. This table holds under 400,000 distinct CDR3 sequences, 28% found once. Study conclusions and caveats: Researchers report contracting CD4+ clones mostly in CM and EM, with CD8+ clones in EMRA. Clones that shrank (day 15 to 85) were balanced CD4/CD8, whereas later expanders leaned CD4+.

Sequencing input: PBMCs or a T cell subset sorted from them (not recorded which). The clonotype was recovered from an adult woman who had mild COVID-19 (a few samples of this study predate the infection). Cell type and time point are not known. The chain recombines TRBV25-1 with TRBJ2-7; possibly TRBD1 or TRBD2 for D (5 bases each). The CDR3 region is CASSEPWGWREQYF. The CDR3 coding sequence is TGTGCCAGCAGTGAACCTTGGGGGTGGCGGGAGCAGTACTTC.